This T cell receptor beta chain was documented in a study of T cell changes during pregnancy in multiple sclerosis. Sequenced by immunoSEQ multiplex PCR; TCRdb stores in-frame clones only, minus some. The repertoire consists of more than 55,000 clones, with 90% to 95% occurring once and the leading ten covering approximately 3.7%. The CDR3 runs 14 residues. The V gene's germline CDR1 is MNHNS and CDR2 SASEGT. The junction had 5 bases not matched to a gene; V was cut back by 1 base and J by 7 bases. The chain couples TRBV6-1 to TRBJ2-3; 7 bases align to TRBD2. This clonotype was sampled from a female donor with multiple sclerosis, enrolled in a pregnancy study. This specimen was CD8+ T cells from peripheral blood mononuclear cells, taken in the third trimester of pregnancy. In DNA form, the CDR3 reads TGTGCCAGCAGTGAAGAGGGAGGGGCTAATACGCAGTATTTT. Translated: CASSEEGGANTQYF.